This T cell receptor (beta chain) was documented in a study of blood T cell repertoires in COVID-19. At the level of the study: The United States, Italy and Spain supplied acute and convalescent COVID-19 samples. From T cells, B-cell-depleted T cells, or PBMCs came the material, which was cDNA or gDNA.

The V gene's germline CDR1 is SGHTA and CDR2 FQGNSA. The CDR3 sequence is 16 residues long. V lost 1 base to trimming and J lost 4 bases; unmatched junction nucleotides: 6. Study processing details: Amplification of reference gene primers provided the estimated nucleated cell counts. Profiling relied on immunoSEQ multiplex PCR, and the TCRdb table lists in-frame clones only, not all of them. V and J calls and clone size are as listed in that table; D and trimming were resolved from the DNA. This repertoire shows approximately 93,000 clones, roughly 70% found once; its top ten account for approximately 15%.

The sequencing input was peripheral blood. V usage is TRBV7-2 and J usage is TRBJ1-4; TRBD1 aligns across 7 bases. This TCR came from a woman of 80 years or more with acute or convalescent COVID-19. The CDR3 is CASSLDGQAVNEKLFF. The CDR3 DNA is TGTGCCAGCAGCTTAGACGGACAGGCGGTTAATGAAAAACTGTTTTTT.